This T cell receptor beta chain appears in the sequencing data of a study of blood T cell repertoires in COVID-19. The wider study: Sites across the United States, Italy and Spain contributed samples from acute and convalescent COVID-19. T cells, B-cell-depleted T cells, or PBMCs provided the cDNA or gDNA that served as material.

This CDR3 comprises 13 residues. With 4 bases removed from V and 9 bases from J, the gap between germline ends came to 11 bases. The germline V gene has CDR1 SGDLS and CDR2 YYNGEE. In the authors' workflow: Reference gene primer amplification in the assay estimated nucleated cell counts. Method: immunoSEQ multiplex PCR; TCRdb's copy keeps in-frame clones and lacks some. For V, J and clone size, that table is used; D and trimming come from the DNA. Altogether 200,000 or so clones are present, roughly 84% being singletons, with the ten largest covering about 5.1%. The V gene is TRBV9, the J gene TRBJ1-6; perhaps TRBD1 as D (5 bases). The material sequenced was peripheral blood. The source of this sequence is a woman aged 60 to 75 who had recovered from COVID-19. The DNA for the CDR3 is TGTGCCAGCAGCCCCGGGGGGGGTTCACCCCTCCACTTT. Translating gives CASSPGGGSPLHF.